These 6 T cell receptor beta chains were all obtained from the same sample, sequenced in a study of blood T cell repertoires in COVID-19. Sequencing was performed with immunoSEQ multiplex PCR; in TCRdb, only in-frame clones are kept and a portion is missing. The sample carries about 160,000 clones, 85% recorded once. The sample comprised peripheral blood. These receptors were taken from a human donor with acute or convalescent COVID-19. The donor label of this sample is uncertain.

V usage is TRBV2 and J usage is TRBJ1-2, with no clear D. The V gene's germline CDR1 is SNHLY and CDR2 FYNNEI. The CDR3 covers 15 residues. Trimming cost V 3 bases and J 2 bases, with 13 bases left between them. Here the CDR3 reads CASSDEGTANYGYTF. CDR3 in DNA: TGTGCCAGCAGTGATGAGGGAACTGCGAACTATGGCTACACCTTC.

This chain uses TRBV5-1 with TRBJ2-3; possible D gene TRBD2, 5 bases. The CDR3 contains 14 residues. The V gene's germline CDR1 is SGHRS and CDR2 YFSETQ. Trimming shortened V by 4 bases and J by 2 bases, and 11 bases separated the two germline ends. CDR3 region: CASSRGDTTDTQYF. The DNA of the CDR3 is TGCGCCAGCAGCCGGGGTGATACCACAGATACGCAGTATTTT.

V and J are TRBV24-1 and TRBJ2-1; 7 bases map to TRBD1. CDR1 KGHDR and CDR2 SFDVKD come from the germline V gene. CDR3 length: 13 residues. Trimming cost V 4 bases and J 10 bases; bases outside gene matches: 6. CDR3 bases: TGTGCCACCAGTGACCCCGGACAGGACGAGCAGTTCTTC. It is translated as CATSDPGQDEQFF.

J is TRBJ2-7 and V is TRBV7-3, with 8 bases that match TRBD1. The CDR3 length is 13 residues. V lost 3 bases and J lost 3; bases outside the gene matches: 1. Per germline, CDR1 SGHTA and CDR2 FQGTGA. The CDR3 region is CASSLGQVYEQYF. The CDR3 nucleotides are TGTGCCAGCAGCTTGGGACAGGTCTACGAGCAGTACTTC. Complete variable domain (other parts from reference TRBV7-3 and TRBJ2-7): GAGVSQTPSNKVTEKGKYVELRCDPISGHTALYWYRQSLGQGPEFLIYFQGTGAADDSGLPNDRFFAVRPEGSVSTLKIQRTERGDSAVYLCASSLGQVYEQYFGPGTRLTVT.

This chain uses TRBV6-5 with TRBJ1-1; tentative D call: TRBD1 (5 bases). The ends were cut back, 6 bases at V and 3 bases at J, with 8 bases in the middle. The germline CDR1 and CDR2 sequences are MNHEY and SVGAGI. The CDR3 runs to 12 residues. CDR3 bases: TGTGCCAGCAGAACGGGGGACACTGAAGCTTTCTTT. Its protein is CASRTGDTEAFF.

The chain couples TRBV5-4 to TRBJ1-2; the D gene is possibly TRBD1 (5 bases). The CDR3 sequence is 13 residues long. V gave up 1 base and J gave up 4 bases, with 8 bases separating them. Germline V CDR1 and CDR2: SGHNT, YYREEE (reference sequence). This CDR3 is CASSLSRVYGYTF. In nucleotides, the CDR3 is TGTGCCAGCAGCTTGAGCAGGGTCTATGGCTACACCTTC.